These 11 T cell receptor beta chains came from one sample sequenced in a study of T-cell reconstitution after alpha-beta-depleted transplantation in children. Preparing the TCRbeta library involved the use of unique molecular identifiers. TCRdb redid the calling of the PCR reads with MiXCR, one entry per CDR3 protein. The table records under 450,000 distinct CDR3 sequences, 15% to 20% of them present only once. The material sequenced was PBMCs, mostly from graft donor cells, taken 360 days after TCRalphabeta/CD19-depleted stem cell transplant. These receptors were obtained from a boy in the first two years of life who had a stem cell transplant for Wiskott-Aldrich syndrome, so the T cells may come from the graft donor.

This clonotype was counted many times. This chain connects TRBV12-3 or TRBV12-4 to TRBJ1-6, with D perhaps TRBD1 (5 bases). Trimming shortened V by 5 bases and J by 0 bases, and 11 bases separated the two germline ends. CDR3 size: 16 residues. The CDR3: CASSPGHGSYNSPLHF. CDR3 sequence (DNA): TGTGCCAGCAGTCCCGGACACGGCTCCTATAATTCACCCCTCCACTTT.

The CDR3 spells CASSLSASFEQYF. DNA of the CDR3: TGTGCCAGCAGCTTATCGGCTAGCTTCGAGCAGTACTTC. The V and J genes are TRBV7-2 and TRBJ2-7; a weak D match, TRBD2 (5 bases). From germline, CDR1 is SGHTA and CDR2 FQGNSA. CDR3 length equals 13 residues. Between the trimmed V and J ends, which lost 2 bases and 6 bases, there was a span of 11 bases. The full variable domain, its missing parts supplied by reference TRBV7-2 and TRBJ2-7, is GAGVSQSPSNKVTEKGKDVELRCDPISGHTALYWYRQSLGQGLEFLIYFQGNSAPDKSGLPSDRFSAERTGGSVSTLTIQRTQQEDSAVYLCASSLSASFEQYFGPGTRLTVT.

The chain joins TRBV5-6 to TRBJ1-2, with 7 bases lining up with TRBD1. CDR1 is SGHDT and CDR2 is YYEEEE in the germline V gene. V gave up 4 bases and J gave up 2 bases; unmatched junction bases: 8. CDR3 length: 15 residues. DNA for the CDR3: TGTGCCAGCAGCCTCGGACAGGCCTTCAACTATGGCTACACCTTC. It is translated as CASSLGQAFNYGYTF.

The chain couples TRBV5-1 to TRBJ2-7; D possibly corresponds to TRBD2 (7 bases). Germline CDR1 is SGHRS and CDR2 is YFSETQ. The CDR3 is 15 amino acids. Trimming removed 0 bases from V and 5 bases from J, with 15 bases in between. As DNA, the CDR3 is TGCGCCAGCAGCTTGGCATACGGGGGGCGGAACGAGCAGTACTTC. This gives the protein CASSLAYGGRNEQYF.

This chain joins TRBV3-1 and TRBJ1-2; D perhaps matches TRBD1 (5 bases). CDR3 length: 14 amino acids. CDR1 and CDR2 from the germline V gene are LGHDT and YNNKEL (reference sequence). Trimming cost V 0 bases and J 7 bases, with 12 bases left between them. CDR3 DNA: TGTGCCAGCAGCCAAGACAGGGTCCCGGGTGGCTACACCTTC. Encoded protein: CASSQDRVPGGYTF. The complete variable domain, with remaining parts taken from reference TRBV3-1 and TRBJ1-2, reads DTAVSQTPKYLVTQMGNDKSIKCEQNLGHDTMYWYKQDSKKFLKIMFSYNNKELIINETVPNRFSPKSPDKAHLNLHINSLELGDSAVYFCASSQDRVPGGYTFGSGTRLTVV.

This clonotype has more than one count but fewer than ten. The chain couples TRBV28 to TRBJ1-2; TRBD1 is a possible D gene (6 bases). In germline, CDR1 is MDHEN, CDR2 SYDVKM. V dropped 5 bases and J dropped 3 bases, with 16 bases sitting between them. There are 15 residues in the CDR3. The DNA of the CDR3 is TGTGCCAGCAGTCCGCTCAGGGGCCCCGACTATGGCTACACCTTC. Its protein product is CASSPLRGPDYGYTF.

The chain has TRBV25-1 and TRBJ2-5, with D possibly being TRBD2 (5 bases). CDR3 length: 17 residues. CDR1 and CDR2 from the germline V gene are MGHDK and SYGVNS. V gave up 2 bases and J gave up 5 bases, with 21 bases separating them. The chain's CDR3 is CASSEGSSTGRRETQYF. The CDR3 DNA sequence: TGTGCCAGCAGTGAAGGGTCCTCCACGGGCCGGAGGGAGACCCAGTACTTC.

This clonotype was detected a few times. V is TRBV11-2 and J is TRBJ2-7; D remains ambiguous. CDR3 size: 14 residues. With 5 bases removed from V and 0 bases from J, the gap between germline ends came to 11 bases. The germline gives CDR1 SGHAT, CDR2 FQNNGV. The CDR3 reads CASSPPWDSYEQYF. The CDR3 nucleotides read TGTGCCAGCAGCCCCCCTTGGGACTCCTACGAGCAGTACTTC. Supplemented by reference TRBV11-2 and TRBJ2-7, the full variable domain reads EAGVAQSPRYKIIEKRQSVAFWCNPISGHATLYWYQQILGQGPKLLIQFQNNGVVDDSQLPKDRFSAERLKGVDSTLKIQPAKLEDSAVYLCASSPPWDSYEQYFGPGTRLTVT.

This clonotype was observed a handful of times. The genes are TRBV29-1 and TRBJ2-1; 11 bases match TRBD1. J was trimmed by 3 bases and V by 4 bases; bases with no gene match: 5. The CDR3 consists of 15 residues. Germline CDR1 and CDR2: SQVTM and ANQGSEA. CDR3 nucleotide sequence: TGCAGCGTTGTTTCGGACAGGGGGCTCTACAATGAGCAGTTCTTC. Protein sequence: CSVVSDRGLYNEQFF.

This clonotype was counted between two and nine times. J is TRBJ2-7 and V is TRBV20-1, with 8 bases matching TRBD1. The CDR3 consists of 13 residues. Germline V gene sequence: CDR1 DFQATT, CDR2 SNEGSKA (reference sequence). In DNA form, the CDR3 reads TGCAGCGCGGGGACAGGCGGCCCCTACGAGCAGTACTTC. Translated, it gives CSAGTGGPYEQYF.

The genes are TRBV27 and TRBJ2-7; the match to TRBD1 covers 7 bases. Germline-derived CDR1 and CDR2 are MNHEY and SMNVEV (reference sequence). V shed 8 bases, J shed 3 bases, and the junction held 4 bases outside the gene matches. This CDR3 is 12 amino acids long. The CDR3 sequence is CASGQDGYEQYF. The CDR3, as DNA: TGTGCCAGCGGACAGGACGGCTACGAGCAGTACTTC.